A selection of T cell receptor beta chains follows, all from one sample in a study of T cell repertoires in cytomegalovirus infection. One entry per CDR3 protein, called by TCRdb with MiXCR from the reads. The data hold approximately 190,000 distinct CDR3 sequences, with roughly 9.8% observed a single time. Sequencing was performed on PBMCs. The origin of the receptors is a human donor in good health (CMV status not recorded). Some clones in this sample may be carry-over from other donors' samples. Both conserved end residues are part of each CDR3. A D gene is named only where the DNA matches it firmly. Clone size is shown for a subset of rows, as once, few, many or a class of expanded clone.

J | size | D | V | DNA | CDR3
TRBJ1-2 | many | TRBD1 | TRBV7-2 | TGTGCCAGCAGCGATAGGGGGCAGGACTATGGCTACACCTTC | CASSDRGQDYGYTF
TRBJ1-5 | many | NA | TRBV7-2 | TGTGCCAGCAGCTTAGTTGGGACACCCAATCAGCCCCAGCATTTT | CASSLVGTPNQPQHF
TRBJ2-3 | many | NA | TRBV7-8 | TGTGCCAGCAGCTTAGACCGAGGATCAGTCGCTACGCAGTATTTT | CASSLDRGSVATQYF
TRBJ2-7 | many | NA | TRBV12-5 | TGTGCTAGTGCTCTGGAAGGGATCTCCTACGAGCAGTACTTC | CASALEGISYEQYF
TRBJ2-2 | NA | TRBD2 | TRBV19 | TGTGCCAGTAGTCGACTAGCGGGGGTTCCCGGGGAGCTGTTTTTT | CASSRLAGVPGELFF
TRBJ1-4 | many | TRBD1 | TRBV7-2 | TGTGCCAGCAGCTTCACCGGGACAGCAGGGAATGAAAAACTGTTTTTT | CASSFTGTAGNEKLFF
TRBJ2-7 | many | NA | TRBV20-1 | TGCAGTGCAACGACTAACTTCAATCCGTACGAGCAGTACTTC | CSATTNFNPYEQYF
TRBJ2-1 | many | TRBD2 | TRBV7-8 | TGTGCCAGCAGCCCGCGGGAGCGGGGGGAGCAGTTCTTC | CASSPRERGEQFF
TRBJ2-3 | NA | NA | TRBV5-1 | TGCGCCAGCAGCATGACCTTAAGCACAGATACGCAGTATTTT | CASSMTLSTDTQYF
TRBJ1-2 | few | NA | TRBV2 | TGTGCCAGCAGTGAAGCCGCACAAAACTATGGCTACACCTTC | CASSEAAQNYGYTF
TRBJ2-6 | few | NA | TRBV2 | TGTGCCAGCAGTGAAAGGCGGCTAGGCAGCTCTGGGGCCAACGTCCTGACTTTC | CASSERRLGSSGANVLTF
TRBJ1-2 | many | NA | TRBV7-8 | TGTGCCAGCAGCTTAGAGTTCCAATCTAACTATGGCTACACCTTC | CASSLEFQSNYGYTF
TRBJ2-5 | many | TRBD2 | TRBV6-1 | TGTGCCAGCAGTGAACTAGCGGGGGGCCAAGAGACCCAGTACTTC | CASSELAGGQETQYF
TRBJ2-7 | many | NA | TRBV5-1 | TGCGCCAGCAGCCCGGGCCAGGGGATTCGAAAGGACGAGCAGTACTTC | CASSPGQGIRKDEQYF
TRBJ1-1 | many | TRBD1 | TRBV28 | TGTGCCAGCAGGTCCCGGGACAGTCAGAACACTGAAGCTTTCTTT | CASRSRDSQNTEAFF
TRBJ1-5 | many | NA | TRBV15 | TGTGCCACCAGCAGAGAGGTTCCTGGTCAGCCCCAGCATTTT | CATSREVPGQPQHF
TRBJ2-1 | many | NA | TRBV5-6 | TGTGCCAGCAGCGGCGGGGACAGTTCCTTCAATGAGCAGTTCTTC | CASSGGDSSFNEQFF
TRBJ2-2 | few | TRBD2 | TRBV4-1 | TGCGCCAGCAGCCCACTAGCGGGCATAACCACCGGGGAGCTGTTTTTT | CASSPLAGITTGELFF
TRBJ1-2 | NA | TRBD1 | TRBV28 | TGTGCCAGCAGTCCTGGACAGGGTCGTGGCTACACCTTC | CASSPGQGRGYTF
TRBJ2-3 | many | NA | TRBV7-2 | TGTGCCAGCAGCTTACGCCAGGGCCAACAGTATTTT | CASSLRQGQQYF
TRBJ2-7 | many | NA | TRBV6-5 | TGTGCCAGCAGTTACACCGGGACACACTCTCGGGGGGAGCAGTACTTC | CASSYTGTHSRGEQYF
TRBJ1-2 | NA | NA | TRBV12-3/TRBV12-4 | TGTGCCAGCACCGACAGACGCGGACTCTACGGCTACACCTTC | CASTDRRGLYGYTF
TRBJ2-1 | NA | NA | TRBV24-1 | TGTGCCACCACTGCGGGAACCTACAATGAGCAGTTCTTC | CATTAGTYNEQFF
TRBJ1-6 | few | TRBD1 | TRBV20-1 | TGCAGTGCTAGGGCCGGGACAGGGTATAATTCACCCCTCCACTTT | CSARAGTGYNSPLHF
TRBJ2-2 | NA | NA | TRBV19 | TGTGCCAGTAGTATAATCCCAGGGTCTGGCGGGGAGCTGTTTTTT | CASSIIPGSGGELFF
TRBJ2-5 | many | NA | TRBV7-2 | TGTGCCAGCAGCTTAGGTGGGGCCAAGATCTTCGGGACCCAGTACTTC | CASSLGGAKIFGTQYF
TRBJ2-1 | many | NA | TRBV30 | TGTGCCTGGAGTGACCCAACAGCCGAGACAGCCCCCTCCAATGAGCAGTTCTTC | CAWSDPTAETAPSNEQFF
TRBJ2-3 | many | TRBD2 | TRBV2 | TGTGCCAGCGGCGCCGGGACTAGCGGGAGGTTGGCAGATACGCAGTATTTT | CASGAGTSGRLADTQYF
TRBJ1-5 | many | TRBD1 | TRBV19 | TGTGCCAGTAGCGGGGGACAGAACAATCAGCCCCAGCATTTT | CASSGGQNNQPQHF
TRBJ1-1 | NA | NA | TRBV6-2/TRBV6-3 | TGTGCCAGCAGTTTTATCAATACCGCTGAAGCTTTCTTT | CASSFINTAEAFF
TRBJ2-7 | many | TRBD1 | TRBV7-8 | TGTGCCAGTGCGGGACAGGCAAGCTCCTACGAGCAGTACTTC | CASAGQASSYEQYF
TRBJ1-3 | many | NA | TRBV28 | TGTGCCACCACTATTCCCCGCTCTGGAAACACCATATATTTT | CATTIPRSGNTIYF
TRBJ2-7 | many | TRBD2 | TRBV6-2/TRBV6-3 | TGTGCCAGCAGTGCATCCCAACTAGCGGGAGGGCCGTACGAGCAGTACTTC | CASSASQLAGGPYEQYF